Here is one T cell receptor beta chain with its context. What it recognizes is unknown. Methods used by the authors: Filtering differed since immunoSEQ provided only junctions, with no quality scores. Here immunoSEQ multiplex PCR was the method, and the copy in TCRdb shows in-frame clones only, minus some. V and J calls and clone size follow that table, whereas D and trimming were derived from the DNA. In the table there are about 2.2 million clones, roughly 95% of which are singletons. Selected positively for CCR7 and CD45RO-negative, naive CD8 cells excluded terminally differentiated effector memory CD45RA+ cells. Each of the donors was a healthy adult who was HIV-negative and had not had a recent acute infection or vaccination. This entry is derived from a study of shared clonotypes between healthy human individuals. General study results and limits: Relative to their counterparts shared across all four donors, non-shared clonotypes exhibited diminished generation probabilities. Naive subsets generally exceeded memory subsets in estimated richness.

The sample taken for sequencing was naive CD8+ T cells from PBMCs. The clonotype was recovered from a man younger than 35 in good health. Some clones in this sample may be carry-over from other donors' samples.

The CDR3 region has the DNA TGTGCCAGCAGCTTAGTCGCTAGCGGGCACTCCCCCTACGAGCAGTACTTC. Its translation: CASSLVASGHSPYEQYF. The J gene is TRBJ2-7, the V gene TRBV7-2; 8 nucleotides agree with TRBD2. CDR3 length equals 17 residues. V lost 1 base and J lost 2; bases outside the gene matches: 10. Germline CDR1 SGHTA, CDR2 FQGNSA.